This T cell receptor (beta chain) comes out of a study of shared clonotypes between healthy human individuals. Sequenced by immunoSEQ multiplex PCR; TCRdb stores in-frame clones only, minus some. Among roughly 500,000 clones listed, about 84% were seen once. The source material was PBMCs. This clonotype was sampled from a woman in her thirties or forties in good health. Some clones in this sample may be carry-over from other donors' samples.

The CDR3 here is CASSQGSHAGGDGANVLTF. The CDR3 nucleotides are TGTGCCAGCAGTCAAGGGTCCCATGCGGGAGGGGATGGGGCCAACGTCCTGACTTTC. The gene calls are TRBV21-1 and TRBJ2-6; the table calls TRBD2, which could not be checked here. TRBV21-1 is a pseudogene locus. The CDR3 is made up of 19 amino acids.